This entry lists 18 T cell receptor beta chains sequenced from one sample in a study of cytomegalovirus exposure and HLA in healthy donors (dated by TCRdb to 2016 to 2017). The receptor library was made with the immunoSEQ multiplex PCR assay. For the multiplex PCR, a mixture combining 60 forward primers for TCR Vbeta segments and 13 reverse primers for TCR Jbeta segments was used. Here the immuneACCESS table is served through TCRdb, limited to in-frame sequences with V and J called. Missing clones are a known gap in these copies; in checked studies unresolved V genes cover under half, and the rest lacks a known reason. For this sample the table gives about 300,000 clones, of which 86% were detected only once. 3.5% to 4% of the sample is held by the ten biggest clonotypes. The sequenced material came from PBMCs. The receptor set was obtained from a man between 35 and 55 years old in good health and CMV-seropositive.

The chain recombines TRBV5-5 with TRBJ2-7; TRBD1 matches 7 bases. Germline loops: CDR1 SGHKS, CDR2 YYEKEE (reference sequence). This CDR3 comprises 13 residues. V lost 3 bases to trimming and J lost 2 bases; unmatched junction nucleotides: 2. The CDR3 spells CASSWGTAYEQYF. CDR3 coding DNA: TGTGCCAGCAGCTGGGGGACAGCCTACGAGCAGTACTTC.

V is TRBV9 and J is TRBJ2-2, with D maybe TRBD1 (6 bases). Trimming took 5 bases from V and 4 from J, leaving 6 bases between them. The CDR3 is 12 residues long. Looked up from germline, CDR1 is SGDLS and CDR2 is YYNGEE. This chain's CDR3 is CASRGATGELFF. DNA for the CDR3: TGTGCCAGCAGGGGGGCCACCGGGGAGCTGTTTTTT.

This rearrangement joins TRBV7-2 to TRBJ2-1, with 8 bases that match TRBD2. Trimming at V came to 5 bases and at J to 0 bases, leaving 9 bases not matched to a gene. The CDR3 length is 17 residues. Germline CDR1 is SGHTA and CDR2 is FQGNSA. CDR3 residues: CASSLRGAGGSYNEQFF. Here the CDR3 DNA reads TGTGCCAGCAGCCTGAGAGGTGCGGGAGGCTCCTACAATGAGCAGTTCTTC.

The chain employs TRBV6-6 and TRBJ1-6; D ambiguous. This CDR3 is 14 amino acids long. CDR1 is MNHNY and CDR2 is SVGAGI in the germline V gene (reference sequence). Trimming pared 2 bases from V and 11 bases from J, leaving 13 bases between. The CDR3 protein is CASSYTAGRTPLHF. CDR3 DNA sequence: TGTGCCAGCAGTTACACGGCGGGGAGGACACCCCTCCACTTT.

J is TRBJ1-1 and V is TRBV2; TRBD1 might be the D (6 bases). The ends were cut back, 6 bases at V and 4 bases at J, with 27 bases in the middle. The CDR3 covers 18 residues. Germline-derived CDR1 and CDR2 are SNHLY and FYNNEI. Here the CDR3 reads CASSDTGHGRGYSTEAFF. As DNA, the CDR3 is TGTGCCAGCAGCGACACGGGACATGGGAGAGGTTACAGCACTGAAGCTTTCTTT.

This clone turned up a few times. The chain carries TRBV10-2 and TRBJ2-1, with TRBD2 identical over 7 bases. Germline CDR1 reads WSHSY; CDR2 reads SAAADI. The CDR3 is 14 amino acids. The V gene end was trimmed by 5 bases and the J gene end by 6 bases; junction bases not matched to a gene: 7. The CDR3 coding sequence is TGCGCCAGCAGTCACGTTGGGGGGGTCAATGAGCAGTTCTTC. This sequence encodes CASSHVGGVNEQFF.

The rearrangement uses TRBV10-3 and TRBJ1-1; D not certain. Between the trimmed V and J ends, which lost 2 bases and 5 bases, there was a span of 15 bases. The germline V gene encodes CDR1 ENHRY and CDR2 SYGVKD. This CDR3 is 15 amino acids long. Here the CDR3 DNA reads TGTGCCATCAGTGAGGCCCGACGGGGTAGGACTGAAGCTTTCTTT. Its translation: CAISEARRGRTEAFF.

The chain joins TRBV5-8 to TRBJ2-7, with D tentatively TRBD1 (6 bases). This CDR3 comprises 14 residues. V lost 4 bases and J lost 2, with 13 bases in between. Germline V gene lookup returns CDR1 SGHTS and CDR2 YDEGEE. The CDR3 here is CASSIRGTAYEQYF. CDR3 nucleotides: TGTGCCAGCAGCATCAGGGGTACGGCCTACGAGCAGTACTTC.

The chain is built from TRBV4-1 and TRBJ2-1; D remains unclear. Trimming pared 1 base from V and 4 bases from J, leaving 8 bases between. The CDR3 consists of 14 residues. Per germline, CDR1 MGHRA and CDR2 YSYEKL. CDR3 in DNA: TGCGCCAGCAGCCAAGCCGAGGCTTACAATGAGCAGTTCTTC. Amino acid sequence: CASSQAEAYNEQFF.

This clone was detected only a few times. V and J are TRBV2 and TRBJ2-2, with a tentative D call TRBD1 (5 bases). Trimming removed 8 bases at V and 1 base at J, with 14 bases between. The CDR3 runs to 15 residues. Germline CDR1 reads SNHLY; CDR2 reads FYNNEI. CDR3 sequence: CASRSRQLNTGELFF. The DNA for the CDR3 is TGTGCCAGCCGGAGCCGACAGTTGAACACCGGGGAGCTGTTTTTT.

The table lists this clone with a count of one. The chain has TRBV28 and TRBJ2-7; 10 bases line up with TRBD2. V lost 6 bases to trimming and J lost 4 bases; unmatched junction nucleotides: 12. This CDR3 contains 16 residues. Looked up from germline, CDR1 is MDHEN and CDR2 is SYDVKM. CDR3 in amino acids: CASRGLANTDLYEQYF. The CDR3 nucleotides read TGTGCCAGCAGGGGACTAGCGAACACCGACCTTTACGAGCAGTACTTC.

V gene TRBV10-2 combines with J gene TRBJ2-3; TRBD2 aligns across 11 bases. Germline V CDR1 and CDR2: WSHSY, SAAADI. Losses at the gene ends were 8 bases for V and 5 bases for J; bases not matched to a gene: 9. The CDR3 is 15 amino acids. DNA of the CDR3: TGCGCCAGCCGAACTAGCGGGAGCGTGGAAGATACGCAGTATTTT. This translates into CASRTSGSVEDTQYF.

This clone was seen a few times. The rearrangement uses TRBV7-6 and TRBJ2-7; 11 positions match TRBD1. The CDR3 spans 15 residues. Germline-derived CDR1 and CDR2 are SGHVS and FNYEAQ. V shed 2 bases and J 7 bases; nucleotides not matched to a gene: 7. The DNA for the CDR3 is TGTGCCAGCAGCTTAAACCGGGACAGGGGGGGAGAGCAGTACTTC. Translated, it gives CASSLNRDRGGEQYF.

The V call is TRBV5-4, the J call TRBJ2-3, with 7 bases identical to TRBD2. V trimming: 2 bases; J trimming: 6 bases; junction bases outside the gene matches: 3. The germline CDR1 and CDR2 sequences are SGHNT and YYREEE (reference sequence). The CDR3 extends over 13 amino acids. CDR3 residues: CASSFGLGDTQYF. The CDR3 DNA sequence: TGTGCCAGCAGCTTTGGACTAGGGGATACGCAGTATTTT.

The chain carries TRBV29-1 and TRBJ2-7; 7 positions agree with TRBD2. Unmatched junction bases numbered 5, after V lost 7 bases and J lost 2 bases. This CDR3 spans 12 amino acids. CDR1 is SQVTM and CDR2 is ANQGSEA in the germline V gene. CDR3 region: CSAGGRPYEQYF. In DNA form, the CDR3 reads TGCAGCGCGGGGGGTAGGCCCTACGAGCAGTACTTC.

In its sample, this clone was seen once. This chain links TRBV7-8 with TRBJ2-1, with D perhaps matching TRBD2 (6 bases). This CDR3 spans 16 amino acids. Per germline, CDR1 SGHVS and CDR2 FQNEAQ. Between the trimmed V and J ends, which lost 1 base and 7 bases, there was a span of 17 bases. This CDR3 reads CASSLDRETIQNEQFF. Written as DNA, the CDR3 is TGTGCCAGCAGCTTAGATCGGGAGACGATCCAAAATGAGCAGTTCTTC.

The rearrangement uses TRBV28 and TRBJ2-7; TRBD1 matches at 10 bases. The CDR3 spans 15 residues. V was clipped by 2 bases and J by 1 base; unmatched bases: 2. Germline-derived CDR1 and CDR2 are MDHEN and SYDVKM. The CDR3, as DNA: TGTGCCAGCAGTTTAGACAGGGGGCGATCCTACGAGCAGTACTTC. Its protein product is CASSLDRGRSYEQYF.

V usage is TRBV27 and J usage is TRBJ2-5; 12 positions match TRBD2. After removal of 7 bases from V and 5 bases from J, the junction contained 14 bases not matched to a gene. CDR3 length: 17 residues. In germline, CDR1 is MNHEY, CDR2 SMNVEV (reference sequence). This CDR3 reads CASTPPPSGREGETQYF. The CDR3 nucleotides are TGTGCCAGCACTCCGCCCCCTAGCGGGAGGGAGGGGGAGACCCAGTACTTC.